This TCR beta chain was sequenced for a study of CD8 T cells in ankylosing spondylitis. Study-level findings and limits: Some of the motif variants had earlier been found in reactive arthritis patients' fluid and blood. Ankylosing spondylitis blood appeared to carry a characteristic TCR beta motif of 7 or 8 highly homologous variants. Disease-associated clones were CD8+ and fairly uncommon in peripheral blood. Matched ankylosing spondylitis synovial fluid reportedly showed significant enrichment of disease-linked clones.

CDR3 length: 13 residues. Trimming removed 3 bases from V and 6 bases from J, with 11 bases in between. Germline values: CDR1 LNHDA, CDR2 SQIVND (reference sequence). Comments on this clonotype: Antigen: not known.

Quantitative 5'-RACE with molecular barcodes produced the TCR beta libraries. TCRdb reanalysed the 5' RACE reads using MiXCR and keeps one entry per CDR3 protein. The table has fewer than 750,000 distinct CDR3 sequences, around a fifth seen once. This receptor was taken from a male donor with ankylosing spondylitis. The J gene is TRBJ1-1, the V gene TRBV19; no definite D call. Sequenced sample: blood, either unsorted or a sorted T cell fraction (not recorded which). The CDR3 nucleotides read TGTGCCAGTAGTATCGGGCACATGGCTGAAGCTTTCTTT. This encodes CASSIGHMAEAFF.